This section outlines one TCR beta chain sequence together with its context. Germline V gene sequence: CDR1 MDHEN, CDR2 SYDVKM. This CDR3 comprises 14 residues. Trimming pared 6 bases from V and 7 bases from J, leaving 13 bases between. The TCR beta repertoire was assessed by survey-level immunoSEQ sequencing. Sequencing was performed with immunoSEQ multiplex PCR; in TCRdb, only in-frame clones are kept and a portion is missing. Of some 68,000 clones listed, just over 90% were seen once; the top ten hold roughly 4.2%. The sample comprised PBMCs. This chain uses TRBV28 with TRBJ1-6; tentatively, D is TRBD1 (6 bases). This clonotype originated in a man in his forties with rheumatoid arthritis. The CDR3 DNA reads TGTGCCAGCAGGGAACAGGGATTAAATTCACCCCTCCACTTT. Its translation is CASREQGLNSPLHF. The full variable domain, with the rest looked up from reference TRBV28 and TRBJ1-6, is DVKVTQSSRYLVKRTGEKVFLECVQDMDHENMFWYRQDPGLGLRLIYFSYDVKMKEKGDIPEGYSVSREKKERFSLILESASTNQTSMYLCASREQGLNSPLHFGNGTRLTVT.